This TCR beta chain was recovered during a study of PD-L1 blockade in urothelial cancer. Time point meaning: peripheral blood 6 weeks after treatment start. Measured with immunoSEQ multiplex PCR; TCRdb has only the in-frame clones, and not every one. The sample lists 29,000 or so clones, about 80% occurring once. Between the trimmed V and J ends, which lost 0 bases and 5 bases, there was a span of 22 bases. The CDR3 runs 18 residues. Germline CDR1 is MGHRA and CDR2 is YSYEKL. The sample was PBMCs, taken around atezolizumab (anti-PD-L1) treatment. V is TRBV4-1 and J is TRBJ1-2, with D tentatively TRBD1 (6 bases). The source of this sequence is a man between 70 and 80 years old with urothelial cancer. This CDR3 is CASSQEEGTGGRGYGYTF. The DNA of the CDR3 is TGCGCCAGCAGCCAAGAGGAGGGGACGGGGGGCCGGGGGTATGGCTACACCTTC.